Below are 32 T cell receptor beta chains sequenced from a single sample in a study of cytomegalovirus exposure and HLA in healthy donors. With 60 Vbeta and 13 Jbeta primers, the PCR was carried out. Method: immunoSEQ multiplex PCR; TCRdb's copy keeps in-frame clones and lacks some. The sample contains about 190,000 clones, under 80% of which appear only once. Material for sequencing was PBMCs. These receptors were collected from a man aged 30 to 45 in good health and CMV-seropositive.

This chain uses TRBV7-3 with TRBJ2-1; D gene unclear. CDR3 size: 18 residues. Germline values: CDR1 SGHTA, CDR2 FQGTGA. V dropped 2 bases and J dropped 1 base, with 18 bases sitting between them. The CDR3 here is CASSLGPLPSGSYNEQFF. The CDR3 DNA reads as TGTGCCAGCAGCTTAGGCCCTCTTCCATCGGGTTCCTACAATGAGCAGTTCTTC. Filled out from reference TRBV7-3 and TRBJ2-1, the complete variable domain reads GAGVSQTPSNKVTEKGKYVELRCDPISGHTALYWYRQSLGQGPEFLIYFQGTGAADDSGLPNDRFFAVRPEGSVSTLKIQRTERGDSAVYLCASSLGPLPSGSYNEQFFGPGTRLTVL.

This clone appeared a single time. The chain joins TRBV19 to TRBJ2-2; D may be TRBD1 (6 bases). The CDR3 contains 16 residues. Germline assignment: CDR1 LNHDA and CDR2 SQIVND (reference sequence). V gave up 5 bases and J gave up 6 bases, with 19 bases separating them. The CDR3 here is CASSPQGGVRPGELFF. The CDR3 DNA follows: TGTGCCAGTAGTCCACAGGGTGGAGTTCGTCCCGGGGAGCTGTTTTTT. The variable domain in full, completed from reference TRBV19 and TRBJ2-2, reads DGGITQSPKYLFRKEGQNVTLSCEQNLNHDAMYWYRQDPGQGLRLIYYSQIVNDFQKGDIAEGYSVSREKKESFPLTVTSAQKNPTAFYLCASSPQGGVRPGELFFGEGSRLTVL.

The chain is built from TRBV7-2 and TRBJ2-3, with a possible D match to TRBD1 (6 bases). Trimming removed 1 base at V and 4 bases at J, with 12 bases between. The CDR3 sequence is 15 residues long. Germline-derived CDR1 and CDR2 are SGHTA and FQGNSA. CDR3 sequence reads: CASSLGGLRADTQYF. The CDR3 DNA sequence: TGTGCCAGCAGCTTAGGGGGGCTAAGGGCAGATACGCAGTATTTT.

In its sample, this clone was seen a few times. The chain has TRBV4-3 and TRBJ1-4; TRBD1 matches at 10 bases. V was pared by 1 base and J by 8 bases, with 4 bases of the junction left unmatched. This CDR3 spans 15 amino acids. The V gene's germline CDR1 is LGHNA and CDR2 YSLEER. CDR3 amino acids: CASSQGDRGLEKLFF. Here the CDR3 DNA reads TGCGCCAGCAGCCAAGGGGACAGGGGTCTGGAAAAACTGTTTTTT.

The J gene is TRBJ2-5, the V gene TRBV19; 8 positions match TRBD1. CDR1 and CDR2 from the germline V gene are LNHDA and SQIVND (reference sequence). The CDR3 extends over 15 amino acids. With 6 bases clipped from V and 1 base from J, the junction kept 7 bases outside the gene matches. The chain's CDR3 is CASRGQGASQETQYF. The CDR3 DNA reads TGTGCCAGTAGAGGGCAGGGGGCTAGCCAAGAGACCCAGTACTTC.

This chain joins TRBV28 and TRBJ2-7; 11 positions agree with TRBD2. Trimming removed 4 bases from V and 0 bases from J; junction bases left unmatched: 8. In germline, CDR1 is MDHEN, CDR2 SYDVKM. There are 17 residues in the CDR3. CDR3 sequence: CASSSARLAGYSYEQYF. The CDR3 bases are TGTGCCAGCAGTTCCGCCCGACTAGCGGGATACTCCTACGAGCAGTACTTC.

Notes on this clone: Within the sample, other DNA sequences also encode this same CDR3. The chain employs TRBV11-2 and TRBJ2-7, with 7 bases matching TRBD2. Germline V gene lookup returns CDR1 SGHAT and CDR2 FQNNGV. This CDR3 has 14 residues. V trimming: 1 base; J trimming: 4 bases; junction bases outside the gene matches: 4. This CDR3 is CASSLVGRGYEQYF. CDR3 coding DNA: TGTGCCAGCAGCTTAGTAGGGAGGGGATACGAGCAGTACTTC.

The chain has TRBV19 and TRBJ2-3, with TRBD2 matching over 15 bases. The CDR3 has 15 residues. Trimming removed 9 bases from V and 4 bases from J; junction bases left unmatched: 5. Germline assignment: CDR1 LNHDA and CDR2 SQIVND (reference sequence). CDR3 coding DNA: TGTGCCAGGGGACTAGCGGGAGGTTTCCCAGATACGCAGTATTTT. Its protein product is CARGLAGGFPDTQYF. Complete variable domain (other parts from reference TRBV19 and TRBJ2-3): DGGITQSPKYLFRKEGQNVTLSCEQNLNHDAMYWYRQDPGQGLRLIYYSQIVNDFQKGDIAEGYSVSREKKESFPLTVTSAQKNPTAFYLCARGLAGGFPDTQYFGPGTRLTVL.

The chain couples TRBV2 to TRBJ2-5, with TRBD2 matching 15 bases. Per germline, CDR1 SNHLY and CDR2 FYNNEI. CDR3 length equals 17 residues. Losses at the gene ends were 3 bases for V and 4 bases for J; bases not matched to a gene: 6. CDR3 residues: CASSERGLAGGGETQYF. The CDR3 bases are TGTGCCAGCAGTGAGCGGGGACTAGCGGGGGGCGGAGAGACCCAGTACTTC.

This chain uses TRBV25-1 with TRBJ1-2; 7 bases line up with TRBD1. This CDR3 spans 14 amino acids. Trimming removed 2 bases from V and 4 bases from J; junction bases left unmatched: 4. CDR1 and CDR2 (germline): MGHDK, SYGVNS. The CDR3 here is CASSEEGASYGYTF. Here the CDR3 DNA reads TGTGCCAGCAGTGAAGAGGGGGCTAGCTATGGCTACACCTTC.

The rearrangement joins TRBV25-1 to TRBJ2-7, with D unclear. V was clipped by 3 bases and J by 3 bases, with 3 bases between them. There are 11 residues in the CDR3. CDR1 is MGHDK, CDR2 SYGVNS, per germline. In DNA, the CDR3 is TGTGCCAGCAGTGACAGCTACGAGCAGTACTTC. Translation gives CASSDSYEQYF.

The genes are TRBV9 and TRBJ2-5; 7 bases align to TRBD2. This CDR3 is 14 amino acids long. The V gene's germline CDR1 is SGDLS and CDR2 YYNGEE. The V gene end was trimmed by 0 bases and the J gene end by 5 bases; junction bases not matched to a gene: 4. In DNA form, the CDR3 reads TGTGCCAGCAGCGTAGTTGGGGGAGGGGAGACCCAGTACTTC. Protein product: CASSVVGGGETQYF. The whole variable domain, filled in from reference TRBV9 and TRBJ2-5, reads DSGVTQTPKHLITATGQRVTLRCSPRSGDLSVYWYQQSLDQGLQFLIQYYNGEERAKGNILERFSAQQFPDLHSELNLSSLELGDSALYFCASSVVGGGETQYFGPGTRLLVL.

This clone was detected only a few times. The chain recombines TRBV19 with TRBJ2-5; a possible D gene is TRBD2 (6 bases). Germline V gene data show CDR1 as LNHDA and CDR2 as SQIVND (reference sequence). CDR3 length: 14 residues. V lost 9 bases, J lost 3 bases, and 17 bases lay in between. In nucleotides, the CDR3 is TGTGCCAGCGCCCCGGCGGGGAGGAAAGAGACCCAGTACTTC. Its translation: CASAPAGRKETQYF.

The CDR3 DNA sequence: TGTGCCAGCAGCTTAGGCAGGGGGCAGGGCGGCTACACCTTC. Translated: CASSLGRGQGGYTF. The gene calls are TRBV27 and TRBJ1-2; 8 bases are a match to TRBD1. The CDR3 sequence is 14 residues long. Trimming at V came to 6 bases and at J to 8 bases, leaving 11 bases not matched to a gene. CDR1 is MNHEY and CDR2 is SMNVEV in the germline V gene (reference sequence).

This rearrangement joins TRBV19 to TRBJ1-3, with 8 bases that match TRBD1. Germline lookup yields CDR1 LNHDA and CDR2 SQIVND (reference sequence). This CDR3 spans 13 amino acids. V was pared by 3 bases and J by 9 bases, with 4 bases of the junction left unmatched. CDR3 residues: CASSMDRDGTIYF. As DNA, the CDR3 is TGTGCCAGTAGTATGGACAGGGATGGCACCATATATTTT.

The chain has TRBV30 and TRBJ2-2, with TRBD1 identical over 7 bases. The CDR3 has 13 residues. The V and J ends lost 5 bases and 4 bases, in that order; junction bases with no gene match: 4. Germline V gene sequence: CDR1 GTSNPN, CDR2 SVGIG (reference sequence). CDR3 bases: TGTGCCTGGGGGGACAGTCCCACCGGGGAGCTGTTTTTT. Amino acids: CAWGDSPTGELFF.

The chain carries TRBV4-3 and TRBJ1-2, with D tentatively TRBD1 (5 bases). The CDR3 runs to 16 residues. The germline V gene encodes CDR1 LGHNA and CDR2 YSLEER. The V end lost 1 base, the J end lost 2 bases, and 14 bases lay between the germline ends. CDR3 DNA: TGCGCCAGCAGCCAAGTGGGGCCCCGGGGGAACTATGGCTACACCTTC. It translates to CASSQVGPRGNYGYTF.

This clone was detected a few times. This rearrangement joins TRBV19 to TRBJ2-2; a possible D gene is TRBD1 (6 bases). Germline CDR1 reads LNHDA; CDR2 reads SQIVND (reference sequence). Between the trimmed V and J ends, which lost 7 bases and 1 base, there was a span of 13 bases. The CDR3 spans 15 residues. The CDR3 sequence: CASTQQGWNTGELFF. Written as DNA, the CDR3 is TGTGCCAGTACCCAACAGGGATGGAACACCGGGGAGCTGTTTTTT.

CDR3 nucleotides: TGTGCCAGCAGCGAGGCGGGGGCCATCCAAGAGACCCAGTACTTC. Residues: CASSEAGAIQETQYF. V gene TRBV9 combines with J gene TRBJ2-5; D possibly corresponds to TRBD2 (7 bases). V was shortened by 3 bases and J by 1 base, with 13 bases between the two germline ends. Germline V gene lookup returns CDR1 SGDLS and CDR2 YYNGEE. The CDR3 is 15 residues long.

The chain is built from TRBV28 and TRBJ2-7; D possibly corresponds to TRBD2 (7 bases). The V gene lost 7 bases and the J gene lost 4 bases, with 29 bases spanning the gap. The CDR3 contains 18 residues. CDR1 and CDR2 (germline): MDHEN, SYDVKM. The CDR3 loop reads CASIPLEGGRGKKYEQYF. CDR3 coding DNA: TGTGCCAGCATCCCATTGGAGGGGGGGCGGGGAAAAAAATACGAGCAGTACTTC.

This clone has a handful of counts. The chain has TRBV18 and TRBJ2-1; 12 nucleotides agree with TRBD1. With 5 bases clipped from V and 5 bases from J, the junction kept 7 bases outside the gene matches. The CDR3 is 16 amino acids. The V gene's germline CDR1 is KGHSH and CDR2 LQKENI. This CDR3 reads CASSGGTGGSHNEQFF. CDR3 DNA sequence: TGTGCCAGCTCAGGCGGGACAGGGGGCTCTCACAATGAGCAGTTCTTC.

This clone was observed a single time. The CDR3 sequence is CASSRTGGSTDTQYF. In nucleotides, the CDR3 is TGTGCCAGCTCACGGACAGGGGGTAGCACAGATACGCAGTATTTT. The gene calls are TRBV18 and TRBJ2-3; 10 nucleotides line up with TRBD1. The CDR3 has 15 residues. The J segment lost 0 bases and the V segment lost 4 bases, leaving 1 base of the junction unmatched. In germline, CDR1 is KGHSH, CDR2 LQKENI.

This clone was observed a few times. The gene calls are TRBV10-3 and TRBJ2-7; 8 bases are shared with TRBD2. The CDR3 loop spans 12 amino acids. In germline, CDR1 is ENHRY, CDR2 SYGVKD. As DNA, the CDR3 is TGTGTCGTAAGAGCGGGGGCCTACGAGCAGTACTTC. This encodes CVVRAGAYEQYF.

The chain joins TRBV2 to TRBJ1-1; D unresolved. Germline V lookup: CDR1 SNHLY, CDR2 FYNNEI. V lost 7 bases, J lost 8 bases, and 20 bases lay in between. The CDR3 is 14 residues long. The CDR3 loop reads CASTLDPGFGEAFF. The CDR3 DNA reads TGTGCCAGCACCCTAGACCCGGGATTTGGGGAAGCTTTCTTT.

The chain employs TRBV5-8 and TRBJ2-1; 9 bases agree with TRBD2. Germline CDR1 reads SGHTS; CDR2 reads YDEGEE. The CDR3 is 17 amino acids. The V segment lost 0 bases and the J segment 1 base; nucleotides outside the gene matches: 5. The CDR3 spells CASSLGVAGVSYNEQFF. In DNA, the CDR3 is TGTGCCAGCAGCTTGGGGGTAGCGGGAGTGTCCTACAATGAGCAGTTCTTC.

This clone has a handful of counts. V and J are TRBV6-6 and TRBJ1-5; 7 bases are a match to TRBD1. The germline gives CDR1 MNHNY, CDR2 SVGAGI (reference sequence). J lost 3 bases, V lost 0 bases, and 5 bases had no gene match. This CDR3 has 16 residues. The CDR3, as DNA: TGTGCCAGCAGTTACTCGGGACAGAAGACCAATCAGCCCCAGCATTTT. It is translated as CASSYSGQKTNQPQHF.

The CDR3 DNA is TGTGCCAGCAGCACCGGGACAGGGGTGACAGATACGCAGTATTTT. It is translated as CASSTGTGVTDTQYF. The chain carries TRBV9 and TRBJ2-3; TRBD1 aligns across 10 bases. Unmatched junction bases numbered 5, after V lost 4 bases and J lost 3 bases. CDR3 size: 15 residues. Germline V gene sequence: CDR1 SGDLS, CDR2 YYNGEE.

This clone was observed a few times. The CDR3 sequence: CASSKEEGPGELFF. Here the CDR3 DNA reads TGTGCCAGCAGCAAAGAGGAGGGACCCGGGGAGCTGTTTTTT. The chain carries TRBV21-1 and TRBJ2-2; the table's TRBD2 call for D was not verified on the DNA. TRBV21-1 represents a pseudogene. The length of the CDR3 is 14 residues.

The CDR3, as DNA: TGTGCCAGCAGCGCTCCCCTTGGCGATACGCAGTATTTT. Protein: CASSAPLGDTQYF. The chain links TRBV4-2 to TRBJ2-3; D gene ambiguous. This CDR3 comprises 13 residues. Germline CDR1 is LGHNA and CDR2 is YNFKEQ. V was pared by 5 bases and J by 6 bases, with 12 bases between.

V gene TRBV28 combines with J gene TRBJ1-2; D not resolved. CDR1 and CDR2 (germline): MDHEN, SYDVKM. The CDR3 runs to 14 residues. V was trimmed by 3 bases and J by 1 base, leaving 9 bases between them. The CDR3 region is CASSFEGYNYGYTF. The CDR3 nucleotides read TGTGCCAGCAGTTTTGAGGGCTATAACTATGGCTACACCTTC.

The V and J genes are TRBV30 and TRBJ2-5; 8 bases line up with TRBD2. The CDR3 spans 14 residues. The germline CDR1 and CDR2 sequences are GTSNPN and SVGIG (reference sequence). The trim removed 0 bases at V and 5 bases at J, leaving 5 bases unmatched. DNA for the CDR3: TGTGCCTGGAGTGTACGGGGGGGCGGGGAGACCCAGTACTTC. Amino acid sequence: CAWSVRGGGETQYF.

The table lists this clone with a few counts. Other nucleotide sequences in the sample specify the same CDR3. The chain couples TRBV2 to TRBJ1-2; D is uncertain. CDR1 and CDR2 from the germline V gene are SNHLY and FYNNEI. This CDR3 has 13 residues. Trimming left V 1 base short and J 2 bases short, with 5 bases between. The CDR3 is CASSEGQNYGYTF. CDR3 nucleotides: TGTGCCAGCAGTGAAGGGCAGAACTATGGCTACACCTTC.